The next 27 T cell receptor beta chains were all read from a single sample in a study of beta chain features in type 1 diabetes. Study conclusions and caveats: TCRB CDR3 length was moderately but significantly reduced in all four CD4+ subsets of Type 1 diabetes patients.

Sequenced material consisted of expressed TCRB transcripts (all of the isolated RNA was reverse transcribed). Only in-frame clones appear in the TCRdb table, and some are missing; sequencing was by immunoSEQ multiplex PCR. The sample records roughly 140,000 clones, approximately 10% being singletons. No antigen has been identified for these receptors. Sample: central memory CD4+ T cells from blood. All receptors come from a man aged 25-40 years with type 1 diabetes.

This chain uses TRBV7-3 with TRBJ2-7; 10 bases map to TRBD2. This CDR3 comprises 16 residues. Trimming cost V 5 bases and J 4 bases; bases outside gene matches: 11. Germline CDR1 and CDR2: SGHTA and FQGTGA. The CDR3 sequence: CASSHAVSGRRYEQYF. CDR3 coding DNA: TGTGCCAGCAGCCACGCCGTTAGCGGGAGGAGGTACGAGCAGTACTTC.

The chain is built from TRBV9 and TRBJ1-2; D may be TRBD1 (5 bases). Germline V gene sequence: CDR1 SGDLS, CDR2 YYNGEE. V was cut by 0 bases and J by 12 bases, with 18 bases left in between. The CDR3 has 14 amino acids. In nucleotides, the CDR3 is TGTGCCAGCAGCGTAGGGGGGGACTTGCCGGCCCACACCTTC. Its translation is CASSVGGDLPAHTF.

This clone was counted between two and nine times. This chain uses TRBV28 with TRBJ1-5, with a weak D call TRBD1 (6 bases). V gave up 8 bases and J gave up 1 base, with 18 bases separating them. The germline V gene encodes CDR1 MDHEN and CDR2 SYDVKM. This CDR3 is 16 amino acids long. The CDR3 sequence: CASFSGGLQSNQPQHF. CDR3 bases: TGTGCCAGCTTTAGCGGGGGGCTGCAGAGCAATCAGCCCCAGCATTTT.

In this sample, this clone turned up a few times. This chain connects TRBV18 to TRBJ1-2, with D perhaps TRBD1 (5 bases). V lost 3 bases, J lost 2 bases, and 13 bases lay in between. Germline V lookup: CDR1 KGHSH, CDR2 LQKENI. The CDR3 consists of 15 residues. This CDR3 is CASSPPPGLNYGYTF. The CDR3 nucleotides are TGTGCCAGCTCACCTCCGCCGGGACTCAACTATGGCTACACCTTC.

A few counts support this clone. V usage is TRBV2 and J usage is TRBJ2-1; 8 positions agree with TRBD2. CDR1 and CDR2 from the germline V gene are SNHLY and FYNNEI. There are 15 residues in the CDR3. The J segment lost 5 bases and the V segment lost 7 bases, leaving 10 bases of the junction unmatched. This chain's CDR3 is CASTSGTSWNNEQFF. The CDR3 DNA follows: TGTGCCAGCACCTCCGGGACTAGTTGGAACAATGAGCAGTTCTTC.

The V call is TRBV19, the J call TRBJ1-1; TRBD1 might be the D (5 bases). The germline V and J ends were trimmed by 7 bases and 1 base, with 13 bases remaining between them. CDR3 length: 14 amino acids. Looked up from germline, CDR1 is LNHDA and CDR2 is SQIVND (reference sequence). CDR3 coding DNA: TGTGCCAGTACAGACGACAGATGGAACACTGAAGCTTTCTTT. It codes for CASTDDRWNTEAFF.

This clone was seen more than once but under ten times. This chain links TRBV28 with TRBJ1-1; 9 bases line up with TRBD1. Germline CDR1 is MDHEN and CDR2 is SYDVKM. This CDR3 spans 15 amino acids. J lost 5 bases, V lost 4 bases, and 8 bases had no gene match. For the CDR3, the DNA is TGTGCCAGCAGTTCACCACAGGGGGCGCGGACTGAAGCTTTCTTT. Its protein is CASSSPQGARTEAFF.

In this sample, this clone turned up a few times. The genes are TRBV9 and TRBJ2-5; D is possibly TRBD2 (6 bases). CDR3 length: 14 amino acids. Germline values: CDR1 SGDLS, CDR2 YYNGEE. Trimming left V 4 bases short and J 0 bases short, with 10 bases between. This CDR3 is CASSTGGYQETQYF. CDR3 coding DNA: TGTGCCAGCAGCACTGGAGGGTACCAAGAGACCCAGTACTTC.

The table lists this clone with a few counts. This chain uses TRBV2 with TRBJ2-1; D is uncertain. CDR3 length: 13 residues. Trimming pared 3 bases from V and 10 bases from J, leaving 13 bases between. CDR1 is SNHLY and CDR2 is FYNNEI in the germline V gene. The CDR3 nucleotides read TGTGCCAGCAGTGACCTTGGTCTCGGGGAGCAGTTCTTC. Its translation: CASSDLGLGEQFF.

This clone was seen more than once but under ten times. The chain is built from TRBV6-1 and TRBJ2-7; 8 bases align to TRBD2. V shed 9 bases, J shed 5 bases, and the junction held 12 bases outside the gene matches. This CDR3 region has 14 residues. Germline CDR1 reads MNHNS; CDR2 reads SASEGT. The DNA of the CDR3 is TGTGCCAGTCGATCCGCAGGCGGGGGGCACGAGCAGTACTTC. Its translation: CASRSAGGGHEQYF.

This clone was detected only a few times. The rearrangement links TRBV14 to TRBJ2-1; 8 positions agree with TRBD1. Looked up from germline, CDR1 is SGHDN and CDR2 is FVKESK. There are 18 residues in the CDR3. V shed 0 bases and J 4 bases; nucleotides not matched to a gene: 11. As DNA, the CDR3 is TGTGCCAGCAGCCAAGATCGCCGACAGGGGATGAGGTACAATGAGCAGTTCTTC. As protein: CASSQDRRQGMRYNEQFF.

The rearrangement joins TRBV30 to TRBJ2-5, with D perhaps TRBD1 (5 bases). The J call may be incorrect, as the DNA end agrees better with TRBJ2-7. CDR3 size: 13 residues. Germline V gene sequence: CDR1 GTSNPN, CDR2 SVGIG (reference sequence). The CDR3 region has the DNA TGTGCCTGGAGTTTGACAGAGATCTACGAGCAGTACTTC. Translating gives CAWSLTEIYEQYF.

This clone was observed a handful of times. This chain connects TRBV2 to TRBJ1-1; the match to TRBD1 covers 8 bases. Trimming at V came to 7 bases and at J to 4 bases, leaving 5 bases not matched to a gene. The CDR3 length is 13 residues. CDR1 and CDR2 (germline): SNHLY, FYNNEI. The CDR3 spells CASNQGAVTEAFF. For the CDR3, the DNA is TGTGCCAGCAACCAGGGGGCTGTCACTGAAGCTTTCTTT.

V and J are TRBV12-2 and TRBJ1-4. TRBV12-2 is described as a pseudogene. The CDR3 has 18 amino acids. The CDR3 spells CASRFRGGSLNQGEKLFF. The CDR3 DNA sequence: TGTGCAAGTCGCTTCCGGGGCGGGAGCCTTAATCAGGGTGAAAAACTGTTTTTT.

This clone was seen repeatedly, ten times or more. The chain is built from TRBV7-2 and TRBJ2-7, with 7 positions matching TRBD1. Germline assignment: CDR1 SGHTA and CDR2 FQGNSA. This CDR3 is 13 amino acids long. Trimming took 5 bases from V and 1 from J; bases not matched to a gene: 2. CDR3 in DNA: TGTGCCAGCAGCGACAGGGCGTCCTACGAGCAGTACTTC. Translated, it gives CASSDRASYEQYF.

This clone was seen more than once but under ten times. V gene TRBV9 combines with J gene TRBJ1-1; D is possibly TRBD1 (5 bases). The ends were cut back, 3 bases at V and 4 bases at J, with 19 bases in the middle. From germline, CDR1 is SGDLS and CDR2 YYNGEE. The CDR3 covers 16 residues. The DNA for the CDR3 is TGTGCCAGCAGCGAGTCCTCGGGCAGGGTGGGCACTGAAGCTTTCTTT. It codes for CASSESSGRVGTEAFF.

The chain joins TRBV19 to TRBJ2-2; 10 positions agree with TRBD1. Germline CDR1 reads LNHDA; CDR2 reads SQIVND (reference sequence). J gave up 8 bases and V 6 bases, and 9 bases lay outside the gene matches. CDR3 length: 15 residues. CDR3 loop: CASRGRDRGLGELFF. DNA of the CDR3: TGTGCCAGTAGGGGCCGGGACAGGGGATTGGGGGAGCTGTTTTTT.

This chain joins TRBV11-1 and TRBJ2-1; 7 nucleotides agree with TRBD2. The CDR3 length is 17 residues. The germline CDR1 and CDR2 sequences are SGHAT and FQDESV (reference sequence). Germline trimming cut 1 base from V and 0 bases from J; bases unmatched to any gene: 6. CDR3 sequence: CASSLGGASGSYNEQFF. CDR3 nucleotides: TGTGCCAGCAGCTTAGGCGGAGCTAGCGGCTCCTACAATGAGCAGTTCTTC.

This clone has just a few counts. The chain has TRBV18 and TRBJ2-1; TRBD2 aligns across 12 bases. V shed 6 bases, J shed 10 bases, and the junction held 10 bases outside the gene matches. Germline V gene lookup returns CDR1 KGHSH and CDR2 LQKENI. The CDR3 spans 15 residues. In nucleotides, the CDR3 is TGTGCCAGCTCGCCTAGCGGGAGGGCCTCTGGCGAGCAGTTCTTC. Translating it yields CASSPSGRASGEQFF.

The CDR3 DNA reads as TGTGCCAGCAGCTTAGAATCGGCGGGTCGCTACGAGCAGTACTTC. Its protein is CASSLESAGRYEQYF. The rearrangement uses TRBV11-2 and TRBJ2-7; tentatively, D is TRBD2 (5 bases). This CDR3 comprises 15 residues. V gave up 0 bases and J gave up 3 bases, with 12 bases separating them. CDR1 is SGHAT, CDR2 FQNNGV, per germline.

The J gene is TRBJ2-5, the V gene TRBV13, with D perhaps TRBD2 (5 bases). Trimming removed 4 bases at V and 5 bases at J, with 14 bases between. The CDR3 length is 14 residues. Per the germline V gene, CDR1 is PRHDT and CDR2 is FYEKMQ (reference sequence). CDR3 sequence (DNA): TGTGCCAGCAGCTCAGGATGGGGAGAGGAGACCCAGTACTTC. Its translation: CASSSGWGEETQYF.

This clone appeared a few times. The chain has TRBV7-9 and TRBJ2-7; 7 bases match TRBD1. J gave up 5 bases and V 5 bases, and 15 bases lay outside the gene matches. The CDR3 runs to 16 residues. In germline, CDR1 is SEHNR, CDR2 FQNEAQ (reference sequence). CDR3 loop: CASSEARQGILHEQYF. CDR3 in DNA: TGTGCCAGCAGCGAGGCTCGACAGGGTATCCTCCACGAGCAGTACTTC.

In its sample, this clone was seen a few times. The junction departs from germline at one end; a sequencing error may be responsible. The chain links TRBV18 to TRBJ2-7; D is possibly TRBD2 (6 bases). The CDR3 has 15 residues. The germline gives CDR1 KGHSH, CDR2 LQKENI. In DNA form, the CDR3 reads TGTGCCAGCTCGCCACAGCCCCGGGGGACCTACGAGCAGTACTTC. This sequence encodes CASSPQPRGTYEQYF.

The chain uses TRBV30 and TRBJ2-1; 7 bases agree with TRBD2. CDR1 is GTSNPN, CDR2 SVGIG, per germline (reference sequence). Unmatched junction bases numbered 8, after V lost 5 bases and J lost 1 base. This CDR3 has 15 amino acids. The CDR3 DNA follows: TGTGCCTGGGGGACCGGGACTAAATCCTACAATGAGCAGTTCTTC. Protein sequence: CAWGTGTKSYNEQFF.

This CDR3 reads CASTQMGRWSTEAFF. The CDR3 DNA reads as TGTGCCAGTACCCAAATGGGGAGATGGAGCACTGAAGCTTTCTTT. The chain employs TRBV19 and TRBJ1-1; no definite D call. This CDR3 region has 15 residues. Per germline, CDR1 LNHDA and CDR2 SQIVND (reference sequence). Trimming took off 7 bases at V and 4 bases at J, with 19 bases between the two ends.

This chain links TRBV5-4 with TRBJ2-7, with TRBD1 as a possible D gene (6 bases). The CDR3 covers 16 residues. V was clipped by 4 bases and J by 5 bases, with 22 bases between them. Germline V CDR1 and CDR2: SGHNT, YYREEE (reference sequence). The CDR3 sequence: CASSPGGTIVGHEQYF. The DNA for the CDR3 is TGTGCCAGCAGCCCCGGTGGGACAATCGTTGGCCACGAGCAGTACTTC.

The table lists this clone with a few counts. The chain links TRBV2 to TRBJ2-7; 9 positions match TRBD2. Germline V gene data show CDR1 as SNHLY and CDR2 as FYNNEI. J lost 6 bases, V lost 1 base, and 4 bases had no gene match. The CDR3 totals 14 residues. Here the CDR3 reads CASSEGREGFEQYF. In nucleotides, the CDR3 is TGTGCCAGCAGTGAAGGGCGGGAGGGCTTCGAGCAGTACTTC.